The clone carrying this T cell receptor (beta chain) was observed a handful of times. Its antigen is not known. The data originate from a study of OX40 agonist ivuxolimab in advanced cancers. Study summary: The patients got ivuxolimab, which is an agonistic anti-OX40 (CD134) antibody. Every 2 weeks, ivuxolimab was infused into the patients intravenously at between 0.01 and 10 mg/kg.

The study, taken as a whole, reports: Both CD4+ and CD8+ T cell populations in blood had undergone clonal expansion by week 6 at 0.1 to 3.0 mg/kg. Specificity for antigen went undetermined in the expanded peripheral T cells.

This CDR3 spans 11 amino acids. V lost 7 bases and J 5 bases, leaving 9 bases between the germline ends. Per the germline V gene, CDR1 is MNHEY and CDR2 is SMNVEV (reference sequence). This table comes from immunoSEQ multiplex PCR, and its TCRdb copy is limited to in-frame clones, with some not included. Among about 86,000 clones listed, more than 80% were seen once. This material consisted of CD4+ or CD8+ T cells sorted from blood, taken in a trial of the OX40 agonist ivuxolimab. The gene calls are TRBV27 and TRBJ2-7; either TRBD1 or TRBD2 may supply D (6 bases each). The TCR sequence derives from an adult with an advanced solid tumor such as melanoma, head and neck, liver or kidney cancer. CDR3 residues: CASIGGHEQYF. In DNA, the CDR3 is TGTGCCAGCATCGGGGGCCACGAGCAGTACTTC.